This TCR beta chain originates from a study of OX40 agonist ivuxolimab in advanced cancers. Overall study: Three patients responded partially, comprising one with hepatocellular carcinoma and two with cutaneous melanoma. Broader study findings: Fewer expanded clones were found on average in CD4+ than in CD8+ T cells. Among patients with partial responses at 0.1-3.0 mg/kg, clonal expansion was among the lowest. Also showing low normalized T-cell clonal expansion were some of the nonresponders.

TCRdb keeps only in-frame clones here, not all; method: immunoSEQ multiplex PCR. This sample has 75,000 to 100,000 clones, with roughly nine tenths found just once. The CDR3 contains 18 residues. Germline CDR1 is SGHRS and CDR2 is YFSETQ. V lost 6 bases and J 0 bases, leaving 22 bases between the germline ends. Concerning this clone: The antigen is undetermined.

Source: CD4+ or CD8+ T cells sorted from blood, taken in a trial of the OX40 agonist ivuxolimab. This chain joins TRBV5-1 and TRBJ2-1; maybe TRBD2 (6 bases). The receptor was derived from an adult with an advanced solid tumor such as melanoma, head and neck, liver or kidney cancer. The CDR3 DNA is TGCGCCAGCACAACCGGGAGTCTAGCGACAAGCTCCTACAATGAGCAGTTCTTC. It is translated as CASTTGSLATSSYNEQFF.